This T cell receptor beta chain was obtained from a study of radiotherapy plus CTLA-4 blockade in lung cancer. General observations from the study: The study found tumor-derived TCR clones expanded in blood after radiotherapy plus ipilimumab.

This table comes from immunoSEQ multiplex PCR, and its TCRdb copy is limited to in-frame clones, with some not included. The sample shows approximately 77,000 clones, roughly four fifths of them seen only once. About this clone: Antigen: not known.

The CDR3 loop spans 17 amino acids. Trimming pared 3 bases from V and 3 bases from J, leaving 20 bases between. From germline, CDR1 is MGHRA and CDR2 YSYEKL. The sample was peripheral blood, taken from a patient treated with radiotherapy plus ipilimumab. The clonotype originates from a human donor with non-small cell lung cancer who had stable disease on radiotherapy plus ipilimumab. This chain joins TRBV4-1 and TRBJ1-2, with D possibly TRBD1 on 6 matching bases. The CDR3 DNA follows: TGCGCCAGCAGCCAGGTTGGTGGAGGTAGGGGGTACTATGGCTACACCTTC. This sequence encodes CASSQVGGGRGYYGYTF.